The sequence of this TCR beta chain was determined in a study of blood T cells in healthy people across ages. Through a sample-barcoded 5' primer and a J-beta primer mix, a second PCR was run for roughly 7 to 12 cycles. Via MiXCR, TCRdb re-called the 5' RACE reads, giving one row per CDR3 protein. This sample yields about 1,800,000 distinct CDR3 sequences, of which over 25% are seen a single time; 7.7% belongs to the top ten. V lost 2 bases and J lost 9, with 10 bases in between. Germline V CDR1 and CDR2: SEHNR, FQNEAQ (reference sequence). The CDR3 covers 12 residues. General study points: Because donor CMV status was unknown, expanded clonotype changes were possibly confounded.

Details on this clonotype: The antigen is unknown.

This TCR was sampled from a woman in her twenties or thirties in good health. The rearrangement joins TRBV7-9 to TRBJ1-1, with no clear D. The material sequenced was blood. The CDR3 region is CASSLTVFKAFF. The DNA for the CDR3 is TGTGCCAGCAGCTTAACGGTTTTTAAAGCTTTCTTT.